Each of the 9 T cell receptor beta chains below was sequenced from the same sample in a study of radiotherapy plus CTLA-4 blockade in lung cancer. Assay used: immunoSEQ multiplex PCR; TCRdb lists only in-frame clones, some missing. The sample carries 85,000 to 95,000 clones, roughly 80% recorded once. Material: peripheral blood, obtained from a patient treated with radiotherapy plus ipilimumab. Source of these receptors: a human donor with non-small cell lung cancer that progressed on radiotherapy plus ipilimumab.

V is TRBV28 and J is TRBJ1-1; D gene uncertain. The germline gives CDR1 MDHEN, CDR2 SYDVKM. V was shortened by 6 bases and J by 0 bases, with 11 bases between the two germline ends. The CDR3 contains 14 residues. CDR3 nucleotide sequence: TGTGCCAGCAGCCTACAGAACATGAACACTGAAGCTTTCTTT. Its protein product is CASSLQNMNTEAFF. The whole variable domain, remainder taken from reference TRBV28 and TRBJ1-1, is DVKVTQSSRYLVKRTGEKVFLECVQDMDHENMFWYRQDPGLGLRLIYFSYDVKMKEKGDIPEGYSVSREKKERFSLILESASTNQTSMYLCASSLQNMNTEAFFGQGTRLTVV.

CDR3 coding DNA: TGTGCCAGCAGCCCTTGGTGGGCCACGGATAACTATGGCTACACCTTC. The encoded protein is CASSPWWATDNYGYTF. The rearrangement links TRBV4-2 to TRBJ1-2; D gene ambiguous. This CDR3 has 16 amino acids. CDR1 is LGHNA and CDR2 is YNFKEQ in the germline V gene. The V end was cut by 4 bases, the J end by 1 base, with 16 bases between.

The rearrangement links TRBV11-2 to TRBJ2-2; 7 bases are shared with TRBD2. The V segment lost 7 bases and the J segment 5 bases; nucleotides outside the gene matches: 13. The CDR3 is 16 residues long. Germline V gene sequence: CDR1 SGHAT, CDR2 FQNNGV. CDR3 sequence: CASTAEWAGVTGELFF. The CDR3 DNA sequence: TGTGCCAGCACCGCCGAGTGGGCGGGAGTAACCGGGGAGCTGTTTTTT.

V and J are TRBV7-9 and TRBJ2-7; TRBD1 aligns across 7 bases. The germline V gene has CDR1 SEHNR and CDR2 FQNEAQ (reference sequence). The CDR3 runs to 14 residues. After removal of 3 bases from V and 1 base from J, the junction contained 3 bases not matched to a gene. This chain's CDR3 is CASSFGTVSYEQYF. The CDR3 DNA sequence: TGTGCCAGCAGCTTCGGGACAGTGTCCTACGAGCAGTACTTC.

With regard to this clone: The identical CDR3 is also encoded by other nucleotide sequences in the sample. The chain has TRBV9 and TRBJ2-5; D might be TRBD1 (6 bases). V was shortened by 1 base and J by 5 bases, with 12 bases between the two germline ends. The CDR3 extends over 14 amino acids. CDR1 SGDLS and CDR2 YYNGEE come from the germline V gene. The CDR3 is CASSVQGGRETQYF. The CDR3 DNA follows: TGTGCCAGCAGCGTACAAGGGGGTCGGGAGACCCAGTACTTC.

CDR3 residues: CASSIEHYQPQHF. The CDR3 coding sequence is TGTGCCAGTAGTATAGAACATTATCAGCCCCAGCATTTT. The gene calls are TRBV19 and TRBJ1-5; no definite D call. Per the germline V gene, CDR1 is LNHDA and CDR2 is SQIVND (reference sequence). The V end was cut by 0 bases, the J end by 5 bases, with 5 bases between. The CDR3 runs to 13 residues.

V is TRBV30 and J is TRBJ2-2; 9 positions agree with TRBD1. CDR1 GTSNPN and CDR2 SVGIG come from the germline V gene (reference sequence). The CDR3 covers 16 residues. The ends lost 1 base at V and 6 bases at J; junction bases unmatched: 9. The CDR3 sequence is CAWSDPDRGLSGELFF. The CDR3 nucleotides are TGTGCCTGGAGTGACCCGGACAGGGGATTATCCGGGGAGCTGTTTTTT.

This clone has only a few counts. Within the sample, other DNA sequences also encode this same CDR3. The J gene is TRBJ2-1, the V gene TRBV27, with D possibly called TRBD1 or TRBD2 (5 bases each). This CDR3 comprises 11 residues. Germline loops: CDR1 MNHEY, CDR2 SMNVEV (reference sequence). V lost 3 bases to trimming and J lost 8 bases, with 5 bases between them. The CDR3 loop reads CASSLGDEQFF. For the CDR3, the DNA is TGTGCCAGCAGTTTGGGGGATGAGCAGTTCTTC.

V and J are TRBV2 and TRBJ2-5; D gene uncertain. With 0 bases removed from V and 6 bases from J, the gap between germline ends came to 17 bases. Germline V gene data show CDR1 as SNHLY and CDR2 as FYNNEI. The CDR3 runs to 16 residues. This chain's CDR3 is CASSEALRSPAKTQYF. The CDR3 DNA sequence: TGTGCCAGCAGTGAAGCGCTTCGCTCTCCGGCAAAGACCCAGTACTTC.